This TCR beta chain was identified during a study of blood T cell repertoires in COVID-19. Across the study: Specimens from acute and convalescent COVID-19 originated in the United States, Italy and Spain.

Per the original data handling: Estimation of nucleated cell counts was performed using reference gene primer amplification. Produced via immunoSEQ multiplex PCR; TCRdb's table is partial and in-frame only. The D gene and trimming were derived from the DNA, and the V and J assignments and clone size from that table. This table holds roughly 190,000 clones, about 88% found once. Symptom resolution, clearance, or two negative PCRs marked donors in Cohort 3 as recovered. This CDR3 is built from 17 residues. After removal of 6 bases from V and 4 bases from J, the junction contained 10 bases not matched to a gene. Per the germline V gene, CDR1 is MDHEN and CDR2 is SYDVKM.

This clonotype originated in a woman under 30 who had recovered from COVID-19. Sequencing was carried out using PBMCs or T cells enriched from blood (not recorded which). The gene calls are TRBV28 and TRBJ2-1; 12 bases are shared with TRBD2. The CDR3 DNA reads as TGTGCCAGCAGCACCCTAGCGGGAGGGCCTGCATACAATGAGCAGTTCTTC. Translation: CASSTLAGGPAYNEQFF.